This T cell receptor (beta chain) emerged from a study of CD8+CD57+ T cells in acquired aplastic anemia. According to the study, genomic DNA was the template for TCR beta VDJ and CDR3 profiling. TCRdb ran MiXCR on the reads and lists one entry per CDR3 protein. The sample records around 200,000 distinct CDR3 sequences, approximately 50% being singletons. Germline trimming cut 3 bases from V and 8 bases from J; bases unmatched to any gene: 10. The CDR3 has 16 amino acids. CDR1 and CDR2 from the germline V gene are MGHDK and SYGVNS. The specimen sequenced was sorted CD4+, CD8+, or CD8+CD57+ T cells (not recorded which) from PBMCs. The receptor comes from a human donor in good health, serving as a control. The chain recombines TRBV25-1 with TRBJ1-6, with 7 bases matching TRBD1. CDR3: CASSDGPRDSYSPLHF. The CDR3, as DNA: TGTGCCAGCAGTGATGGCCCACGGGACAGCTATTCACCCCTCCACTTT.